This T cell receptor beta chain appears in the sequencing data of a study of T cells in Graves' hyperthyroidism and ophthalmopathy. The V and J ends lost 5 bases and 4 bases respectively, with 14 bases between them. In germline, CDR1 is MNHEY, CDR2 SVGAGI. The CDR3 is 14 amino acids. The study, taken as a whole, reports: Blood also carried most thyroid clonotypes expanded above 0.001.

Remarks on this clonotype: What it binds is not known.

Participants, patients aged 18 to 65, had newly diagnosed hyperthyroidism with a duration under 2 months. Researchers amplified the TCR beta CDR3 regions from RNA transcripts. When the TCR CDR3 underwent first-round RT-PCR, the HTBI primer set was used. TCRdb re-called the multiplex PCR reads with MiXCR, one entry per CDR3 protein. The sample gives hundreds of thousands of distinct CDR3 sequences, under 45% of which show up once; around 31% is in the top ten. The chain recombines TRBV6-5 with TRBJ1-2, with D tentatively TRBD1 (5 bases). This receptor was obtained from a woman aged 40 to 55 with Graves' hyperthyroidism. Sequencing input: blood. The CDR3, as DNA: TGTGCCAGCAGTACGGAGAGGGGTCCCTATGGCTACACCTTC. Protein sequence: CASSTERGPYGYTF.